These 28 T cell receptor beta chains were all obtained from the same sample, sequenced in a study of blood T cells in healthy people across ages (dated by TCRdb to 2013 to 2016). To prepare the library, 5' RACE was applied. Instrument used: Illumina HiSeq 2500. A second roughly 6 to 12 cycle PCR used a sample-barcoded 5' primer and a J-beta primer mix. TCRdb redid the processing of the public reads, applying fastp at Q25 and MiXCR, and retained in-frame beta chains. For every CDR3 protein sequence, its rows merge into one entry that carries the most common genes and DNA. The sample table holds 780,000 or so distinct CDR3 sequences, of which just over 55% were seen once. The ten largest account for under 30% of the sample. The sequencing input was blood. The receptor source for this set is a man aged 35 to 55 in good health.

J is TRBJ2-4 and V is TRBV2; no reliable D call. The tail of the sequence fits TRBJ2-5 better, so the J call may be wrong. This CDR3 is 11 amino acids long. Germline CDR1 and CDR2: SNHLY and FYNNEI. CDR3 bases: TGTGCCAGCAGGGCCATGAAGACCCAGTACTTC. This gives the protein CASRAMKTQYF.

This chain joins TRBV7-6 and TRBJ2-7, with 8 bases lining up with TRBD1. V dropped 5 bases and J dropped 5; count of bases not matched to a gene: 8. CDR1 and CDR2 from the germline V gene are SGHVS and FNYEAQ. The CDR3 is 14 residues long. The CDR3 region has the DNA TGTGCCAGCAGCCGTGGACAGGGTCGACACGAGCAGTACTTC. Encoded protein: CASSRGQGRHEQYF.

The chain uses TRBV11-2 and TRBJ2-4; D possibly matches TRBD1 or TRBD2 (6 bases each). The CDR3 runs 16 residues. Germline assignment: CDR1 SGHAT and CDR2 FQNNGV. With 5 bases removed from V and 5 bases from J, the gap between germline ends came to 19 bases. DNA for the CDR3: TGTGCCAGCAGCATGGCGAGGGGGGTCGGAGAAAACATTCAGTACTTC. It is translated as CASSMARGVGENIQYF.

This clonotype was found a few times. The chain uses TRBV25-1 and TRBJ2-1; 8 positions agree with TRBD2. The CDR3 runs 14 residues. Trimming cost V 3 bases and J 6 bases; bases outside gene matches: 4. Germline CDR1 reads MGHDK; CDR2 reads SYGVNS. The CDR3 DNA reads TGTGCCAGCAGTGACGCGGGAGGCAGCAATGAGCAGTTCTTC. The encoded protein is CASSDAGGSNEQFF.

This clonotype was seen ten or more times. The rearrangement links TRBV29-1 to TRBJ2-5; 7 positions agree with TRBD1. The CDR3 is 14 residues long. Germline CDR1 SQVTM, CDR2 ANQGSEA. The CDR3 protein is CIVVTGPRKETQYF. CDR3 nucleotides: TGCATCGTCGTGACAGGGCCCAGGAAAGAGACCCAGTACTTC.

The chain links TRBV29-1 to TRBJ2-1, with TRBD2 identical over 9 bases. The germline gives CDR1 SQVTM, CDR2 ANQGSEA. Trimming removed 7 bases from V and 8 bases from J; junction bases left unmatched: 15. This CDR3 spans 15 amino acids. The CDR3 sequence: CSAKPSGGTVDEQFF. CDR3 DNA sequence: TGCAGCGCAAAACCCAGCGGGGGGACGGTCGATGAGCAGTTCTTC.

In its sample, this clonotype was seen a few times. This chain joins TRBV4-3 and TRBJ2-7; D possibly matches TRBD1 or TRBD2 (5 bases each). The V end lost 0 bases, the J end lost 5 bases, and 14 bases lay between the germline ends. Germline values: CDR1 LGHNA, CDR2 YSLEER. This CDR3 has 15 residues. As DNA, the CDR3 is TGCGCCAGCAGCCAAGATAGCAGGGACGGACACGAGCAGTACTTC. This sequence encodes CASSQDSRDGHEQYF.

This clonotype was seen a handful of times. The chain uses TRBV10-3 and TRBJ1-4; D gene ambiguous. Trimming pared 4 bases from V and 8 bases from J, leaving 14 bases between. The CDR3 runs to 14 residues. Germline-derived CDR1 and CDR2 are ENHRY and SYGVKD. This chain's CDR3 is CAISAGSGREKLFF. CDR3 sequence (DNA): TGTGCCATCAGTGCCGGGTCGGGAAGGGAAAAACTGTTTTTT.

J is TRBJ1-2 and V is TRBV4-1; D unresolved. Germline V lookup: CDR1 MGHRA, CDR2 YSYEKL. The CDR3 has 12 amino acids. The V end was cut by 4 bases, the J end by 3 bases, with 6 bases between. The CDR3 DNA is TGCGCCAGCAGCCCGGACGACTATGGCTACACCTTC. Encoded protein: CASSPDDYGYTF.

The sample holds one count of this clonotype. The chain links TRBV4-3 to TRBJ2-1, with TRBD2 matching 14 bases. This CDR3 has 16 amino acids. J was trimmed by 8 bases and V by 4 bases; bases with no gene match: 7. Germline CDR1 and CDR2: LGHNA and YSLEER. CDR3 in amino acids: CASSPGTSGGGYEQFF. The CDR3 DNA sequence: TGCGCCAGCAGCCCTGGGACTAGCGGGGGAGGGTATGAGCAGTTCTTC.

The chain carries TRBV6-6 and TRBJ2-5, with D maybe TRBD1 (5 bases). V lost 7 bases to trimming and J lost 0 bases, with 9 bases between them. CDR3 size: 13 residues. Per germline, CDR1 MNHNY and CDR2 SVGAGI (reference sequence). The CDR3 loop is CASNKQDQETQYF. The DNA of the CDR3 is TGTGCCAGCAATAAACAGGACCAAGAGACCCAGTACTTC.

The J gene is TRBJ2-5, the V gene TRBV28; 7 positions agree with TRBD2. TRBJ2-7 matches the DNA end more closely, so the J call is doubtful. Germline CDR1 MDHEN, CDR2 SYDVKM. The CDR3 sequence is 16 residues long. The CDR3 nucleotides read TGTGCCAGCAGTAAGCCCCTTGGGGGAAAGCGGGGCGAGCAGTACTTC. Translating it yields CASSKPLGGKRGEQYF.

The chain joins TRBV6-1 to TRBJ2-6, with D possibly matching TRBD1 (5 bases). This CDR3 is built from 16 residues. The ends were cut back, 6 bases at V and 2 bases at J, with 14 bases in the middle. Germline loops: CDR1 MNHNS, CDR2 SASEGT. The CDR3 region is CASRQGILAGANVLTF. The DNA of the CDR3 is TGTGCCAGCAGGCAGGGTATTTTAGCTGGGGCCAACGTCCTGACTTTC.

This clonotype was counted only a few times. This chain uses TRBV7-2 with TRBJ2-1; D is perhaps TRBD1 (5 bases). This CDR3 comprises 15 residues. CDR1 SGHTA and CDR2 FQGNSA come from the germline V gene. V was shortened by 8 bases and J by 9 bases, with 23 bases between the two germline ends. CDR3 bases: TGTGCCAGCCAGACAGTAGATGATGAGTGGCGTGAGCAGTTCTTC. It is translated as CASQTVDDEWREQFF.

The rearrangement joins TRBV6-5 to TRBJ1-2; no reliable D call. The CDR3 loop spans 14 amino acids. Germline loops: CDR1 MNHEY, CDR2 SVGAGI. Trimming took 5 bases from V and 7 from J, leaving 17 bases between them. CDR3 sequence reads: CASSPDEGVGGYTF. In nucleotides, the CDR3 is TGTGCCAGCAGTCCCGATGAAGGAGTGGGTGGCTACACCTTC.

This clonotype was detected once. The rearrangement joins TRBV27 to TRBJ1-4; 9 positions agree with TRBD1. This CDR3 is built from 16 residues. The germline CDR1 and CDR2 sequences are MNHEY and SMNVEV (reference sequence). V was clipped by 8 bases and J by 0 bases; unmatched bases: 7. The CDR3 DNA is TGTGCCAGCCAGGACAGGGGCTTTACAACTAATGAAAAACTGTTTTTT. It specifies CASQDRGFTTNEKLFF.

This clonotype showed up just a few times. CDR3 nucleotides: TGTGCCAGCAGTCCCCCAGGGTCCCTGTACCAAGAGACCCAGTACTTC. Amino acid sequence: CASSPPGSLYQETQYF. The chain employs TRBV28 and TRBJ2-5; weak D call: TRBD1 (5 bases). Trimming left V 5 bases short and J 0 bases short, with 16 bases between. The CDR3 runs to 16 residues. From germline, CDR1 is MDHEN and CDR2 SYDVKM.

This clonotype was seen a few times. The V call is TRBV11-1, the J call TRBJ2-5; D might be TRBD2 (5 bases). This CDR3 contains 15 residues. CDR1 and CDR2 (germline): SGHAT, FQDESV (reference sequence). V lost 8 bases and J lost 1, with 17 bases in between. The CDR3 region is CASGAPRVFQETQYF. The CDR3 nucleotides read TGTGCCAGCGGCGCCCCGAGGGTATTCCAAGAGACCCAGTACTTC.

This clonotype has just one count. V and J are TRBV7-2 and TRBJ2-5, with 7 bases identical to TRBD1. V dropped 5 bases and J dropped 6; count of bases not matched to a gene: 6. The CDR3 sequence is 13 residues long. Germline assignment: CDR1 SGHTA and CDR2 FQGNSA. The CDR3 here is CASSRGQAKTQYF. CDR3 bases: TGTGCCAGCAGCCGAGGACAGGCGAAGACCCAGTACTTC.

This clonotype has more than one count but fewer than ten. The chain recombines TRBV12-3 or TRBV12-4 with TRBJ1-5; D not certain. The CDR3 consists of 13 residues. V lost 3 bases, J lost 6 bases, and 9 bases lay in between. CDR3 sequence (DNA): TGTGCCAGCAGTTTCCGGGGATCTCAGCCCCAGCATTTT. It encodes CASSFRGSQPQHF.

This chain joins TRBV29-1 and TRBJ2-1; tentative D call: TRBD2 (6 bases). The length of the CDR3 is 14 residues. The germline V and J ends were trimmed by 7 bases and 2 bases, with 15 bases remaining between them. Germline V gene lookup returns CDR1 SQVTM and CDR2 ANQGSEA. CDR3 in amino acids: CSEYRDSPYNEQFF. The CDR3 nucleotides read TGCAGCGAGTACCGGGACTCCCCCTACAATGAGCAGTTCTTC.

The V gene is TRBV18, the J gene TRBJ2-7; 11 bases fit TRBD2. CDR3 length equals 13 residues. V shed 6 bases and J 6 bases; nucleotides not matched to a gene: 4. CDR1 and CDR2 from the germline V gene are KGHSH and LQKENI. The CDR3 sequence is CASSPSGRFEQYF. In DNA form, the CDR3 reads TGTGCCAGCTCGCCTAGCGGGAGGTTCGAGCAGTACTTC.

This rearrangement joins TRBV9 to TRBJ2-5; D remains unclear. V lost 7 bases and J lost 5, with 12 bases in between. Germline-derived CDR1 and CDR2 are SGDLS and YYNGEE. The CDR3 runs to 12 residues. CDR3 residues: CASRQAVETQYF. The CDR3, as DNA: TGTGCCAGCCGGCAGGCTGTGGAGACCCAGTACTTC.

The V and J genes are TRBV9 and TRBJ2-7; 12 bases agree with TRBD1. The germline V gene has CDR1 SGDLS and CDR2 YYNGEE. V gave up 0 bases and J gave up 0 bases; unmatched junction bases: 7. The CDR3 is made up of 18 amino acids. CDR3 in DNA: TGTGCCAGCAGCGTAGGGGACAGGGGGCCCCCCAGCTCCTACGAGCAGTACTTC. Translating it yields CASSVGDRGPPSSYEQYF.

The chain has TRBV5-1 and TRBJ2-5; D tentatively reads TRBD1 or TRBD2 (5 bases each). Germline CDR1 reads SGHRS; CDR2 reads YFSETQ. This CDR3 is built from 16 residues. Trimming left V 4 bases short and J 2 bases short, with 18 bases between. The CDR3 sequence: CASSVRSGRHQETQYF. CDR3 nucleotide sequence: TGCGCCAGCAGCGTTCGTTCGGGACGCCATCAAGAGACCCAGTACTTC.

This clonotype was seen more than once but under ten times. The chain joins TRBV6-5 to TRBJ2-7; D gene ambiguous. This CDR3 region has 13 residues. CDR1 is MNHEY, CDR2 SVGAGI, per germline. The germline V and J ends were trimmed by 6 bases and 3 bases, with 12 bases remaining between them. The CDR3 is CASSRGSHYEQYF. The DNA of the CDR3 is TGTGCCAGCAGCCGCGGTAGCCACTACGAGCAGTACTTC.

This clonotype was found a few times. V gene TRBV28 combines with J gene TRBJ2-7; 10 bases are a match to TRBD2. From germline, CDR1 is MDHEN and CDR2 SYDVKM. J was trimmed by 1 base and V by 8 bases; bases with no gene match: 8. This CDR3 is built from 15 residues. CDR3 nucleotide sequence: TGTGCCAGCGGGGAGGGGACTAGCGTATCCTACGAGCAGTACTTC. This sequence encodes CASGEGTSVSYEQYF.

The chain combines TRBV28 with TRBJ2-1, with 8 bases aligning to TRBD2. The CDR3 consists of 13 residues. Germline V gene lookup returns CDR1 MDHEN and CDR2 SYDVKM. Losses at the gene ends were 5 bases for V and 10 bases for J; bases not matched to a gene: 7. CDR3 protein: CASSAQRLAEQFF. The CDR3 DNA is TGTGCCAGCAGTGCTCAGAGACTAGCGGAGCAGTTCTTC.